These 26 T cell receptor beta chains were all obtained from the same sample, sequenced in a study of cytomegalovirus exposure and HLA in healthy donors. The PCR had 60 Vbeta and 13 Jbeta primers. Only in-frame clones appear in the TCRdb table, and some are missing; sequencing was by immunoSEQ multiplex PCR. This table lists approximately 120,000 clones. Sequencing was done on a sample of PBMCs. The origin of the receptors is a young man in good health and CMV-seronegative.

Considering frequency, this clone is medium-sized. The chain recombines TRBV7-9 with TRBJ2-6, with 11 bases lining up with TRBD1. J lost 1 base, V lost 8 bases, and 7 bases had no gene match. The CDR3 is 17 amino acids. Per the germline V gene, CDR1 is SEHNR and CDR2 is FQNEAQ (reference sequence). The CDR3 region is CASPPGQGGSGANVLTF. CDR3 sequence (DNA): TGTGCCAGCCCCCCGGGACAGGGGGGTTCTGGGGCCAACGTCCTGACTTTC.

This rearrangement joins TRBV28 to TRBJ2-1; 7 nucleotides match TRBD2. CDR1 is MDHEN, CDR2 SYDVKM, per germline. The CDR3 runs to 13 residues. V shed 6 bases, J shed 7 bases, and the junction held 6 bases outside the gene matches. CDR3 nucleotide sequence: TGTGCCAGCAGACCCAGCGGGACGAATGAGCAGTTCTTC. This codes for CASRPSGTNEQFF.

V and J are TRBV9 and TRBJ2-1; the match to TRBD2 covers 12 bases. Germline CDR1 is SGDLS and CDR2 is YYNGEE. Unmatched junction bases numbered 10, after V lost 4 bases and J lost 8 bases. CDR3 size: 16 residues. CDR3 in amino acids: CASSMPTSGSGHEQFF. The CDR3 bases are TGTGCCAGCAGCATGCCGACTAGCGGGAGCGGGCATGAGCAGTTCTTC.

The chain joins TRBV30 to TRBJ2-5; possibly TRBD1 for D (6 bases). Germline assignment: CDR1 GTSNPN and CDR2 SVGIG (reference sequence). Trimming cost V 3 bases and J 4 bases, with 12 bases left between them. The CDR3 has 13 amino acids. This chain's CDR3 is CAWSGTGSETQYF. The CDR3 nucleotides are TGTGCCTGGAGCGGTACAGGGTCAGAGACCCAGTACTTC.

The CDR3 protein is CASSEAPTEYF. CDR3 nucleotide sequence: TGTGCCAGCAGTGAAGCGCCGACAGAATACTTC. The V and J genes are TRBV2 and TRBJ2-5; possible D gene TRBD1, 5 bases. The CDR3 is made up of 11 amino acids. Germline V gives CDR1 SNHLY, CDR2 FYNNEI. V was pared by 0 bases and J by 14 bases, with 10 bases between.

The chain is built from TRBV27 and TRBJ1-2; D unclear. The CDR3 spans 14 residues. The germline gives CDR1 MNHEY, CDR2 SMNVEV (reference sequence). The V end was cut by 2 bases, the J end by 5 bases, with 12 bases between. CDR3 DNA sequence: TGTGCCAGCAGTTTAGACTACAGTACTTATGGCTACACCTTC. Translating it yields CASSLDYSTYGYTF.

The CDR3 region is CATQGQISLNTEAFF. The DNA of the CDR3 is TGTGCCACCCAGGGACAGATCAGCTTGAACACTGAAGCTTTCTTT. This chain connects TRBV10-3 to TRBJ1-1, with 7 nucleotides matching TRBD1. Germline V gives CDR1 ENHRY, CDR2 SYGVKD. The CDR3 has 15 amino acids. J was trimmed by 0 bases and V by 10 bases; bases with no gene match: 11.

V and J are TRBV6-1 and TRBJ1-3; D is unclear. CDR1 and CDR2 (germline): MNHNS, SASEGT. V dropped 2 bases and J dropped 4 bases, with 12 bases sitting between them. The CDR3 extends over 15 amino acids. The CDR3 DNA is TGTGCCAGCAGTGAAACGGGGATCTCCGGAAACACCATATATTTT. Amino acid sequence: CASSETGISGNTIYF.

The gene calls are TRBV27 and TRBJ2-7; 11 bases are a match to TRBD2. This CDR3 is built from 17 residues. V was pared by 0 bases and J by 0 bases, with 4 bases of the junction left unmatched. Germline assignment: CDR1 MNHEY and CDR2 SMNVEV (reference sequence). The CDR3 spells CASSLSFGTSGSYEQYF. The CDR3 nucleotides are TGTGCCAGCAGTTTATCTTTTGGGACTAGCGGCTCCTACGAGCAGTACTTC.

The chain recombines TRBV6-1 with TRBJ2-7; TRBD1 might be the D (6 bases). The length of the CDR3 is 13 residues. V lost 2 bases to trimming and J lost 6 bases, with 11 bases between them. Germline V CDR1 and CDR2: MNHNS, SASEGT. CDR3 sequence reads: CASSERDMSEQYF. The CDR3 DNA follows: TGTGCCAGCAGTGAAAGGGACATGAGCGAGCAGTACTTC.

The chain couples TRBV14 to TRBJ1-2, with unresolved D. Per germline, CDR1 SGHDN and CDR2 FVKESK. The CDR3 contains 12 residues. The DNA of the CDR3 is TGTGCTACCCGGGTTGGGAACTATGGCTACACCTTC. Amino acid sequence: CATRVGNYGYTF.

The rearrangement links TRBV5-1 to TRBJ2-4, with D possibly being TRBD1 (5 bases). This CDR3 has 16 residues. The V gene lost 0 bases and the J gene lost 8 bases, with 18 bases spanning the gap. Germline CDR1 SGHRS, CDR2 YFSETQ. The CDR3 here is CASSLAVEGAPDIQYF. The CDR3 nucleotides are TGCGCCAGCAGCTTGGCCGTTGAAGGGGCGCCGGACATTCAGTACTTC. Filled out from reference TRBV5-1 and TRBJ2-4, the complete variable domain reads KAGVTQTPRYLIKTRGQQVTLSCSPISGHRSVSWYQQTPGQGLQFLFEYFSETQRNKGNFPGRFSGRQFSNSRSEMNVSTLELGDSALYLCASSLAVEGAPDIQYFGAGTRLSVL.

This chain connects TRBV13 to TRBJ1-2; 9 nucleotides line up with TRBD1. Germline loops: CDR1 PRHDT, CDR2 FYEKMQ (reference sequence). The CDR3 spans 15 residues. After removal of 4 bases from V and 2 bases from J, the junction contained 5 bases not matched to a gene. The CDR3 here is CASSSPGQGNYGYTF. The CDR3 DNA reads TGTGCCAGCAGCTCCCCGGGACAGGGAAACTATGGCTACACCTTC.

This rearrangement joins TRBV5-1 to TRBJ2-3; D is perhaps TRBD1 (6 bases). Trimming cost V 0 bases and J 5 bases, with 13 bases left between them. Germline lookup yields CDR1 SGHRS and CDR2 YFSETQ. There are 15 residues in the CDR3. The chain's CDR3 is CASSLDGGQGDTQYF. Here the CDR3 DNA reads TGCGCCAGCAGCTTGGATGGGGGCCAAGGAGATACGCAGTATTTT.

The chain is built from TRBV6-1 and TRBJ2-1, with 7 bases identical to TRBD1. Germline trimming cut 0 bases from V and 8 bases from J; bases unmatched to any gene: 4. Germline V gene data show CDR1 as MNHNS and CDR2 as SASEGT. The CDR3 runs to 14 residues. The CDR3 DNA is TGTGCCAGCAGTGAAGCACAGGGGAATTATGAGCAGTTCTTC. The encoded protein is CASSEAQGNYEQFF.

The chain links TRBV28 to TRBJ2-7; D might be TRBD2 (6 bases). Germline loops: CDR1 MDHEN, CDR2 SYDVKM. The CDR3 is made up of 14 amino acids. Trimming left V 3 bases short and J 4 bases short, with 13 bases between. The CDR3 here is CASSFGGAPYEQYF. CDR3 sequence (DNA): TGTGCCAGCAGTTTTGGCGGGGCCCCTTACGAGCAGTACTTC.

V is TRBV4-3 and J is TRBJ2-5, with D uncertain. Germline CDR1 and CDR2: LGHNA and YSLEER. The CDR3 sequence is 15 residues long. V was pared by 3 bases and J by 4 bases, with 15 bases between. In nucleotides, the CDR3 is TGCGCCAGCAGCCACCCTGGGCAAGATCGAGAGACCCAGTACTTC. Protein sequence: CASSHPGQDRETQYF.

The rearrangement links TRBV6-6 to TRBJ1-1; 9 bases map to TRBD1. The CDR3 sequence is 13 residues long. The germline CDR1 and CDR2 sequences are MNHNY and SVGAGI (reference sequence). V lost 11 bases to trimming and J lost 6 bases; unmatched junction nucleotides: 10. For the CDR3, the DNA is TGTGCCTGCTCCGGGACAGGGCGCCCTGAAGCTTTCTTT. It is translated as CACSGTGRPEAFF.

This sequence joins TRBV4-3 and TRBJ2-1, with a possible D match to TRBD2 (5 bases). The CDR3 loop spans 18 amino acids. Germline V CDR1 and CDR2: LGHNA, YSLEER. Deletions cut 5 bases from V and 6 bases from J, with 26 bases between. CDR3: CASSETFRAGDYPNEQFF. The CDR3 nucleotides are TGCGCCAGCAGCGAAACCTTTCGGGCAGGAGACTACCCCAATGAGCAGTTCTTC.

The chain is built from TRBV18 and TRBJ2-2; tentative D call: TRBD1 (5 bases). Trimming shortened V by 2 bases and J by 8 bases, and 6 bases separated the two germline ends. From germline, CDR1 is KGHSH and CDR2 LQKENI. The CDR3 length is 12 residues. CDR3 nucleotides: TGTGCCAGCTCACCAGACAGAGGGGAGCTGTTTTTT. Protein product: CASSPDRGELFF.

The chain employs TRBV19 and TRBJ2-7; TRBD2 is a possible D gene (6 bases). V was cut by 5 bases and J by 0 bases, with 11 bases left in between. The CDR3 covers 14 residues. Looked up from germline, CDR1 is LNHDA and CDR2 is SQIVND (reference sequence). Here the CDR3 reads CASSAGQSSYEQYF. The CDR3 region has the DNA TGTGCCAGTAGTGCGGGGCAGAGCTCCTACGAGCAGTACTTC. Together with reference TRBV19 and TRBJ2-7, the CDR3 gives the full variable domain: DGGITQSPKYLFRKEGQNVTLSCEQNLNHDAMYWYRQDPGQGLRLIYYSQIVNDFQKGDIAEGYSVSREKKESFPLTVTSAQKNPTAFYLCASSAGQSSYEQYFGPGTRLTVT.

V is TRBV6-1 and J is TRBJ2-1, with D maybe TRBD2 (5 bases). V dropped 2 bases and J dropped 3 bases, with 8 bases sitting between them. CDR3 length: 14 residues. Per the germline V gene, CDR1 is MNHNS and CDR2 is SASEGT. CDR3 sequence (DNA): TGTGCCAGCAGTGAATGGGAGATCTACAATGAGCAGTTCTTC. This sequence encodes CASSEWEIYNEQFF.

The rearrangement uses TRBV7-9 and TRBJ2-7; D not certain. The CDR3 consists of 14 residues. CDR1 and CDR2 from the germline V gene are SEHNR and FQNEAQ (reference sequence). Trimming stripped 7 bases from V and 2 bases from J, with 15 bases between. The CDR3 DNA reads TGTGCCAGCACCGCCCAGACAACAACCTACGAGCAGTACTTC. Its translation: CASTAQTTTYEQYF.

The chain combines TRBV2 with TRBJ2-7; D is unresolved. CDR1 and CDR2 (germline): SNHLY, FYNNEI. Trimming stripped 2 bases from V and 4 bases from J, with 12 bases between. The CDR3 consists of 14 residues. CDR3 residues: CASSERVIVYEQYF. The CDR3 nucleotides are TGTGCCAGCAGTGAACGGGTAATAGTGTACGAGCAGTACTTC.

This chain connects TRBV6-7 to TRBJ2-7; D is perhaps TRBD2 (5 bases). TRBV6-7 is placed among ORFs of uncertain function. This CDR3 spans 12 amino acids. Deletions cut 10 bases from V and 6 bases from J, with 16 bases between. Here the CDR3 reads CANPLSRGEQYF. The CDR3 bases are TGTGCCAACCCCTTAAGCCGGGGCGAGCAGTACTTC.

V gene TRBV10-3 combines with J gene TRBJ2-7; TRBD1 matches 10 bases. CDR1 and CDR2 from the germline V gene are ENHRY and SYGVKD. The V gene end was trimmed by 4 bases and the J gene end by 2 bases; junction bases not matched to a gene: 2. The CDR3 totals 14 residues. The CDR3 region is CAISAGTGAYEQYF. In DNA, the CDR3 is TGTGCCATCAGTGCCGGGACAGGGGCCTACGAGCAGTACTTC.